Only a few counts were recorded for the clone carrying this T cell receptor (beta chain). Its antigen is unknown. Primers used in a second PCR of about 7 to 11 cycles were a sample-barcoded 5' primer and a J-beta primer mix. Sequencing yielded, for each sample, at least 3 million paired-end reads carrying CDR3. TCRdb reprocessed the 5' RACE reads with MiXCR, giving one entry per CDR3 protein. The sample consists of about 1.4 million distinct CDR3 sequences, approximately 60% of them appearing once. Per germline, CDR1 SQVTM and CDR2 ANQGSEA. Trimming cost V 4 bases and J 2 bases, with 13 bases left between them. This CDR3 has 14 amino acids. The data originate from a study of blood T cells in healthy people across ages. Regarding the study as a whole: Getting older went along with TCR beta diversity per million T cells dropping roughly linearly.

The sample comprised blood. This receptor was taken from a man between 18 and 35 years old in good health. The J gene is TRBJ2-3, the V gene TRBV29-1; possibly TRBD2 for D (6 bases). Here the CDR3 DNA reads TGCAGCGTTGCGAGGGCTAGCGACACAGATACGCAGTATTTT. It encodes CSVARASDTDTQYF.